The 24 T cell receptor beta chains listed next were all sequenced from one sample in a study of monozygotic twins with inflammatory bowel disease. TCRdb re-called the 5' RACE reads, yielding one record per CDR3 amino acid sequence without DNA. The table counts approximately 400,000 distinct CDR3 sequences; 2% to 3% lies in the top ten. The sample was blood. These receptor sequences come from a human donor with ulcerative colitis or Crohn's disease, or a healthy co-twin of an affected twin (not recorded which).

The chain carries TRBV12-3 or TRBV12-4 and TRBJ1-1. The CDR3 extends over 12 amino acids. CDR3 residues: CASSVGTTEAFF.

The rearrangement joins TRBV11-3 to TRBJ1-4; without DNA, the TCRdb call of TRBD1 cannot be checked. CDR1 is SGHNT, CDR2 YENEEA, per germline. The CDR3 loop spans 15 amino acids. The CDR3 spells CASLPHREANEKLFF.

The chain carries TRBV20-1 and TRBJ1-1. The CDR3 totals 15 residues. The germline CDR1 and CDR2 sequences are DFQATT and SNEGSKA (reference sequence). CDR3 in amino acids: CSASPTGEGSTEAFF.

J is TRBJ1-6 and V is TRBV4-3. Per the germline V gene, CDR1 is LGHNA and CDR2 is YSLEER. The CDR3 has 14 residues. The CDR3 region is CASSQDLFNSPLHF.

The CDR3: CSAGTSGGRETQYF. The genes are TRBV20-1 and TRBJ2-5; TCRdb calls TRBD2, which cannot be checked without DNA. This CDR3 region has 14 residues. Germline-derived CDR1 and CDR2 are DFQATT and SNEGSKA (reference sequence).

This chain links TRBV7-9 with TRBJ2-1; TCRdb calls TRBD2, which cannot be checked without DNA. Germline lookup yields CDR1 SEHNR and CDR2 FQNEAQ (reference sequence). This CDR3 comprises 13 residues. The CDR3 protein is CASRELGGDWKFF.

CDR3 loop: CASSQTLQGPGNTIYF. The chain links TRBV14 to TRBJ1-3. Germline V gene sequence: CDR1 SGHDN, CDR2 FVKESK. This CDR3 contains 16 residues.

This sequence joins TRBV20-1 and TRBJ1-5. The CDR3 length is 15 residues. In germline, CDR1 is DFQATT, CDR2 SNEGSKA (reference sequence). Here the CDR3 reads CSARDLSSRNQPQHF.

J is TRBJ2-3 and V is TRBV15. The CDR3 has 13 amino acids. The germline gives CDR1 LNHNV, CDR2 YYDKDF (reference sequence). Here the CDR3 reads CATSRDDTDTQYF.

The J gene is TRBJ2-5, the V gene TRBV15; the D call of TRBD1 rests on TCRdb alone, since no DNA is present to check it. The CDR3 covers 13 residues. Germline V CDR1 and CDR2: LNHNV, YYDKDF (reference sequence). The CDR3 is CATSPPGPETQYF.

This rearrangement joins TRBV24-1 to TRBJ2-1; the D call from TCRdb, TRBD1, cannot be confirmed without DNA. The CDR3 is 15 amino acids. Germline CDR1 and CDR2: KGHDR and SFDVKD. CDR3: CATSDSGQGVNEQFF.

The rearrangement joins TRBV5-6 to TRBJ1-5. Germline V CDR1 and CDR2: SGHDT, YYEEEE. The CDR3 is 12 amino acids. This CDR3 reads CASSLGGSPQHF.

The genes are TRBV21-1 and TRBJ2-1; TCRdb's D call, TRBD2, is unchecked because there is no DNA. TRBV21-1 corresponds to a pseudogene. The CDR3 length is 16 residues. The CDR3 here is CASSSELAGGPNEQFF.

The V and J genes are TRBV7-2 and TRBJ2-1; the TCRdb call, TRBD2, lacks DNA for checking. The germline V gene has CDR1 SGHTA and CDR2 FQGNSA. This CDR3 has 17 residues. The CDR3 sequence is CASISLRSPSGIVEQFF.

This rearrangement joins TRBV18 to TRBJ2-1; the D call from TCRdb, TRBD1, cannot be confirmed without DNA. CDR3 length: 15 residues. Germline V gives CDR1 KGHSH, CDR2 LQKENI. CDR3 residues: CASSPRAGADNEQFF.

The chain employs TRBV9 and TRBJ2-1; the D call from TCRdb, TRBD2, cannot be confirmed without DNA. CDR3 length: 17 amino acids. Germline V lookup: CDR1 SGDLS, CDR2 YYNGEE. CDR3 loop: CASSVGRAHRTYNEQFF.

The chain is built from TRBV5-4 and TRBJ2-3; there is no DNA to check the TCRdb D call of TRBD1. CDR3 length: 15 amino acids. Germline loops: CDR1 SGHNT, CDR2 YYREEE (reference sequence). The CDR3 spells CASSLPGSGADTQYF.

The CDR3 is CASTPAPGSSYEQYF. The chain has TRBV2 and TRBJ2-7; the D call of TRBD1 rests on TCRdb alone, since no DNA is present to check it. CDR1 and CDR2 (germline): SNHLY, FYNNEI. This CDR3 comprises 15 residues.

CDR3 amino acids: CASSAVGTRSYEQYF. This chain connects TRBV6-1 to TRBJ2-7; the TRBD1 assignment by TCRdb is unverifiable without DNA. The CDR3 is 15 residues long. Germline values: CDR1 MNHNS, CDR2 SASEGT.

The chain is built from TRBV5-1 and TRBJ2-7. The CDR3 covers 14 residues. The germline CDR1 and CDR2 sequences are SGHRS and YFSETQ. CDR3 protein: CASSLQGGSYEQYF. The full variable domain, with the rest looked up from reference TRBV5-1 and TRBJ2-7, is KAGVTQTPRYLIKTRGQQVTLSCSPISGHRSVSWYQQTPGQGLQFLFEYFSETQRNKGNFPGRFSGRQFSNSRSEMNVSTLELGDSALYLCASSLQGGSYEQYFGPGTRLTVT.

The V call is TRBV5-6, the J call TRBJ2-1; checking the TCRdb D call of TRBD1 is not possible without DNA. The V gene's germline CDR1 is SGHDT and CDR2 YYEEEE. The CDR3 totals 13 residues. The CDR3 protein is CASQGLMSNEQFF.

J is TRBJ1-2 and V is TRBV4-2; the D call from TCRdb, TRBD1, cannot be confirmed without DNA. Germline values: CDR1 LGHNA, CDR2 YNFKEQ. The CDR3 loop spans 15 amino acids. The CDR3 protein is CASSQEGGAGYGYTF.

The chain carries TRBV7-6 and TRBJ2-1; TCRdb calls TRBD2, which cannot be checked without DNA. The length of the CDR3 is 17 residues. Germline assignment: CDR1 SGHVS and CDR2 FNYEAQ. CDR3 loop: CASSLDDLRGTAGEQFF.

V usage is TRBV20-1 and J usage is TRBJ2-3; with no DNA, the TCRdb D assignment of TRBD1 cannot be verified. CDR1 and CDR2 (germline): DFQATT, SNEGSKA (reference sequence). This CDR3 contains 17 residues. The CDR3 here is CSAPPGGAATLSDTQYF.